This TCR beta chain was identified in a study of T cells in Graves' hyperthyroidism and ophthalmopathy. The study's findings and limits: From stable hyperthyroidism, ophthalmopathy was set apart by a 13 V-J model. Expanded thyroid clonotypes (above 0.001) were mostly also found in blood.

This CDR3 contains 16 residues. With 2 bases clipped from V and 5 bases from J, the junction kept 7 bases outside the gene matches. The germline CDR1 and CDR2 sequences are ENHRY and SYGVKD. Using 9.5 to 10 ml of fresh peripheral blood, PBMCs were prepared. As regards this clonotype: Its antigen is not known.

Amplification targeted TCR beta CDR3 regions from RNA transcripts. In the first-round RT-PCR of the TCR CDR3, the HTBI primer set was used. Each CDR3 protein gets one entry after TCRdb re-called the multiplex PCR reads with MiXCR. The top ten hold 6.5% to 8% of the sample, which has a few hundred thousand distinct CDR3 sequences, approximately 15% seen once. The TCR comes from a woman in her twenties or thirties with Graves' hyperthyroidism. Sequencing input: blood. The chain employs TRBV10-3 and TRBJ1-3, with TRBD1 matching 9 bases. CDR3 residues: CAISEPTGGRRNTIYF. The CDR3 nucleotides read TGTGCCATCAGTGAGCCCACAGGGGGCCGTAGAAACACCATATATTTT.